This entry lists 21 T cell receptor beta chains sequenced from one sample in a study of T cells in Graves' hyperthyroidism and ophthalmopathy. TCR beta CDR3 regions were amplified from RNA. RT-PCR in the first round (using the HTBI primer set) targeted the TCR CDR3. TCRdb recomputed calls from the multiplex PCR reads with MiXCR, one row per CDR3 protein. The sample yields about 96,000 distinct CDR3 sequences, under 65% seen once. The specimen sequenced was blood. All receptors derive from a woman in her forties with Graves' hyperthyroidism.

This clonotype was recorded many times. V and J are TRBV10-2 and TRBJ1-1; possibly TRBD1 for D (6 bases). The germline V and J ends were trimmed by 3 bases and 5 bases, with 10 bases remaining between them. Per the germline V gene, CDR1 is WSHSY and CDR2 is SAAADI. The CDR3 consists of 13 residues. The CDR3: CASSERGGTEAFF. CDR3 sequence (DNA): TGCGCCAGCAGTGAAAGAGGGGGGACTGAAGCTTTCTTT.

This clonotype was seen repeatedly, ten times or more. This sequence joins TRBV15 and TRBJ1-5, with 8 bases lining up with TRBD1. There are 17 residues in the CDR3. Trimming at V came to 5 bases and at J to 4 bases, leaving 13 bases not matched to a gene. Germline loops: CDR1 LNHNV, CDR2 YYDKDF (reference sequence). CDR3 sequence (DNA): TGTGCCACCAGCGTACACTACCGGGACAGGCTAAATCAGCCCCAGCATTTT. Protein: CATSVHYRDRLNQPQHF.

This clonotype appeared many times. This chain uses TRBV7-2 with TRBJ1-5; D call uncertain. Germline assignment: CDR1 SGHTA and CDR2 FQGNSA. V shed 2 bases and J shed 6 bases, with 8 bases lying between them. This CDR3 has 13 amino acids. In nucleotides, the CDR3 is TGTGCCAGCAGCTTATACAGTTCTCAGCCCCAGCATTTT. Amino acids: CASSLYSSQPQHF.

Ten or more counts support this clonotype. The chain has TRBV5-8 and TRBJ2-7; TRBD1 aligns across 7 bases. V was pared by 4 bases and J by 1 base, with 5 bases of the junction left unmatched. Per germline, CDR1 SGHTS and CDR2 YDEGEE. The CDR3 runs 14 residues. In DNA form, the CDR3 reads TGTGCCAGCAGCATACTGACAGGGTCCTACGAGCAGTACTTC. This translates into CASSILTGSYEQYF. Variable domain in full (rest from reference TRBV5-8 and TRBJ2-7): EAGVTQSPTHLIKTRGQQATLRCSPISGHTSVYWYQQALGLGLQFLLWYDEGEERNRGNFPPRFSGRQFPNYSSELNVNALELEDSALYLCASSILTGSYEQYFGPGTRLTVT.

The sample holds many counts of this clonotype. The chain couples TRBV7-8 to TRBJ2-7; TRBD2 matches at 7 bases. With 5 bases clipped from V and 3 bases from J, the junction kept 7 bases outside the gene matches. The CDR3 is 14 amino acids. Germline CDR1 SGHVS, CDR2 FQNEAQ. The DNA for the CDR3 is TGTGCCAGCAGCCCCCGAGGCGGGGGCTACGAGCAGTACTTC. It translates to CASSPRGGGYEQYF.

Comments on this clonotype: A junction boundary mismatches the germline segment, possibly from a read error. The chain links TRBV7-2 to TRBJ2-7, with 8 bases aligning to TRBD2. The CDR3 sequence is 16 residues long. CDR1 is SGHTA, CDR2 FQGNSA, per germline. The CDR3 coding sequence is TGTGCCAGCAGCGCCGCTACTAGCGGACCTTCCTACAAGCAGTACTTC. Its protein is CASSAATSGPSYKQYF.

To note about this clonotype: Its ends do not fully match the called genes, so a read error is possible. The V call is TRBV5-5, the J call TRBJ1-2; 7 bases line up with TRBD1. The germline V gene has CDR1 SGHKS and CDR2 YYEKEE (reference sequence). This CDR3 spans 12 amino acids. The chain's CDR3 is CASSEGAGGYTF. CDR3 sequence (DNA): TGCGCCAGCAGTGAGGGGGCGGGAGGCTACACCTTC. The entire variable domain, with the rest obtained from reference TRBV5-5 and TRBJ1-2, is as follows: DAGVTQSPTHLIKTRGQQVTLRCSPISGHKSVSWYQQVLGQGPQFIFQYYEKEERGRGNFPDRFSARQFPNYSSELNVNALLLGDSALYLCASSEGAGGYTFGSGTRLTVV.

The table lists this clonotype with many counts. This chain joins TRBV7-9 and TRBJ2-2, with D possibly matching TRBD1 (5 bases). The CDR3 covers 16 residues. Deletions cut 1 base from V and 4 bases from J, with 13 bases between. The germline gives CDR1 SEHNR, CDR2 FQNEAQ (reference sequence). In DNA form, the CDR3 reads TGTGCCAGCAGCTTAGGTTTGCAGGGCGGCACCGGGGAGCTGTTTTTT. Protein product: CASSLGLQGGTGELFF.

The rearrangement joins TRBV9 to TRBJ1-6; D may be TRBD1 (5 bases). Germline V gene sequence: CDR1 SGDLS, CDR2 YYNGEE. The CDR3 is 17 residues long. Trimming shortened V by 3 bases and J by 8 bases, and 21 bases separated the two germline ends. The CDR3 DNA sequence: TGTGCCAGCAGCGGAGGCGGTACCGGGACTATCCATTCACCCCTCCACTTT. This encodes CASSGGGTGTIHSPLHF.

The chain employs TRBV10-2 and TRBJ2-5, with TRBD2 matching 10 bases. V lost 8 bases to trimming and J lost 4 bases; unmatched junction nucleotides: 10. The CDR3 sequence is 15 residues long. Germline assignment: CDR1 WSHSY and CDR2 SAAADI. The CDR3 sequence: CASQPLAGVGETQYF. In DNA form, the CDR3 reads TGCGCCAGCCAGCCCCTAGCGGGGGTGGGAGAGACCCAGTACTTC.

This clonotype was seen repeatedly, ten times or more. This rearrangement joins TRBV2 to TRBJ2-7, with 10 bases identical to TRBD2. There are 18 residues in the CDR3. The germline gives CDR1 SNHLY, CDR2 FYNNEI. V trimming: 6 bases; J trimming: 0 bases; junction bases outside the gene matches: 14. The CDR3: CASRRDWTSGGSSYEQYF. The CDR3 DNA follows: TGTGCCAGCAGACGCGACTGGACTAGCGGAGGGAGCTCCTACGAGCAGTACTTC. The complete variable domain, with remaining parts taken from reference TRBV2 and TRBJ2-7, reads EPEVTQTPSHQVTQMGQEVILRCVPISNHLYFYWYRQILGQKVEFLVSFYNNEISEKSEIFDDQFSVERPDGSNFTLKIRSTKLEDSAMYFCASRRDWTSGGSSYEQYFGPGTRLTVT.

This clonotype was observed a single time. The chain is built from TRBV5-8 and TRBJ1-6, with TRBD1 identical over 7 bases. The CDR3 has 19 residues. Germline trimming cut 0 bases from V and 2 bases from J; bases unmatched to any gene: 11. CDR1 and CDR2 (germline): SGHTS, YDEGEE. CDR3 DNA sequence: TGTGCCAGCAGCTTGGGGGCGACAGGGAGGGACGCCTATAATTCACCCCTCCACTTT. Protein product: CASSLGATGRDAYNSPLHF.

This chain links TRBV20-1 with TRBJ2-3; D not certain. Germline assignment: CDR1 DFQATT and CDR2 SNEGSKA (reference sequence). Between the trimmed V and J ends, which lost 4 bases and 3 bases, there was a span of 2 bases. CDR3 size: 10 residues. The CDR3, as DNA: TGCAGTGCTATGACAGATACGCAGTATTTT. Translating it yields CSAMTDTQYF.

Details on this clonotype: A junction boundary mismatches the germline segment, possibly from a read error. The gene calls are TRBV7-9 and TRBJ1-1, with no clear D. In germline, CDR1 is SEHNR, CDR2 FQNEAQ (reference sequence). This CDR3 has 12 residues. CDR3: CASKGLATEASF. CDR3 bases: TGTGCCAGCAAAGGGTTAGCCACTGAAGCCTCCTTT.

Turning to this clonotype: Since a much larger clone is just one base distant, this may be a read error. The CDR3 loop is CATSEGDGGGYQPQHF. The DNA for the CDR3 is TGTGCCACCAGTGAGGGGGACGGGGGCGGATATCAGCCCCAGCATTTT. The chain links TRBV24-1 to TRBJ1-5; perhaps TRBD1 as D (6 bases). Germline V CDR1 and CDR2: KGHDR, SFDVKD. The CDR3 consists of 16 residues. The V end was cut by 4 bases, the J end by 5 bases, with 17 bases between.

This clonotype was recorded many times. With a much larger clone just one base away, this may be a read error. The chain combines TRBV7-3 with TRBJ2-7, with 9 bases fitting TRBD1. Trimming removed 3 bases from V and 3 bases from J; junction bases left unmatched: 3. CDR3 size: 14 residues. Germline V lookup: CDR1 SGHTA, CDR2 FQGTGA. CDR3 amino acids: CASSFGTGSYEQYF. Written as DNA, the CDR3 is TGTGCCAGCAGCTTCGGGACAGGGAGCTACGAGCAGTACTTC.

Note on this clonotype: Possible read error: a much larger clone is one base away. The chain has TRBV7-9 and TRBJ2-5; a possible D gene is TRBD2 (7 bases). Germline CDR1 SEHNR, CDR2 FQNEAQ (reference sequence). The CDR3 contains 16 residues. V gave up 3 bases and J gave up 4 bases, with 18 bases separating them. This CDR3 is CASSLEGGGPAETQYF. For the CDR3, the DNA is TGTGCCAGCAGCTTGGAAGGGGGAGGGCCGGCAGAGACCCAGTACTTC.

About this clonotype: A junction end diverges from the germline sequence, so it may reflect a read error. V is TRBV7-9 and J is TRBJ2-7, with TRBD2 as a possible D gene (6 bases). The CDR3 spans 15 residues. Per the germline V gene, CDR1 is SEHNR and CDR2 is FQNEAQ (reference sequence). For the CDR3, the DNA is TGCGCCAGCCAAGGAGGGGACGCGAACCCCTACGAGCAGTACTTC. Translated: CASQGGDANPYEQYF.

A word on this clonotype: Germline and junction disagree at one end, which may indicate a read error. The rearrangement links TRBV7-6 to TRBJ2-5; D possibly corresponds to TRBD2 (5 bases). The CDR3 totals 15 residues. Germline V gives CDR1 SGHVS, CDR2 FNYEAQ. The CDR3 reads CASSHGVGAGKTRYF. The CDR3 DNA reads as TGTGCCAGCAGCCATGGCGTGGGAGCCGGGAAGACCCGGTACTTC.

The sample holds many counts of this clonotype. The CDR3, as DNA: TGTGCCAGTAGTACCCGGCGCAGGGTAGGTTCACCCCTCCACTTT. This encodes CASSTRRRVGSPLHF. The rearrangement links TRBV19 to TRBJ1-6, with D perhaps matching TRBD1 (5 bases). Between the trimmed V and J ends, which lost 4 bases and 9 bases, there was a span of 16 bases. The CDR3 runs to 15 residues. CDR1 is LNHDA and CDR2 is SQIVND in the germline V gene (reference sequence).

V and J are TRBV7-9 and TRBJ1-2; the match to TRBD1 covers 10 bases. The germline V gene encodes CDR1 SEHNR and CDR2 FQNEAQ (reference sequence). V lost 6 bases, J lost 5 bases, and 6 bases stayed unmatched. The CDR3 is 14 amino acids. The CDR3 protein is CASSMGQGWYGYTF. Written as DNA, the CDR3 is TGTGCCAGCAGTATGGGACAGGGGTGGTATGGCTACACCTTC.